The 12 T cell receptor beta chains below all came from one sample that was sequenced in a study of human T cells and chemical hapten exposure. Using its own MiXCR run on the RACE reads, TCRdb lists one record per CDR3 protein. The table records 30,000 to 40,000 distinct CDR3 sequences, 6.5% to 8% of them present only once. Time point in this sample: pre-sensitization, week 0. Treatment denoted: therapeutic diphenylcyclopropenone sensitization with weekly scalp DPC. The source was whole blood, collected in connection with sensitization to the hapten diphenylcyclopropenone (DPC). These receptors all stem from a woman aged 50 to 60 with alopecia areata. Some clones in this sample may be carry-over from other donors' samples.

The gene calls are TRBV6-2 or TRBV6-3 and TRBJ1-1, with 8 bases fitting TRBD1. The CDR3 contains 15 residues. Germline CDR1 MNHEY, CDR2 SVGEGT. The ends lost 5 bases at V and 4 bases at J; junction bases unmatched: 9. The CDR3 is CASSHPGQVSTEAFF. CDR3 nucleotide sequence: TGTGCCAGCAGTCACCCGGGACAGGTCTCCACTGAAGCTTTCTTT.

This clonotype has at least ten counts. J is TRBJ1-3 and V is TRBV2, with D unclear. Germline CDR1 reads SNHLY; CDR2 reads FYNNEI. CDR3 length equals 14 residues. V lost 10 bases to trimming and J lost 0 bases, with 13 bases between them. The CDR3 DNA sequence: TGTGCCACCTCCGAAGGCTACTCTGGAAACACCATATATTTT. Residues: CATSEGYSGNTIYF. Full variable domain (remainder filled in from reference TRBV2 and TRBJ1-3): EPEVTQTPSHQVTQMGQEVILRCVPISNHLYFYWYRQILGQKVEFLVSFYNNEISEKSEIFDDQFSVERPDGSNFTLKIRSTKLEDSAMYFCATSEGYSGNTIYFGEGSWLTVV.

On this clonotype: This may be a read error, as it is one base from a much larger clone. The J gene is TRBJ2-5, the V gene TRBV5-4, with D tentatively TRBD2 (6 bases). Germline assignment: CDR1 SGHNT and CDR2 YYREEE (reference sequence). CDR3 length equals 13 residues. CDR3 sequence: CATSSERGETQYF. CDR3 DNA: TGTGCCACCAGCTCTGAACGGGGGGAGACCCAGTACTTC. The full variable domain, its missing parts supplied by reference TRBV5-4 and TRBJ2-5, is ETGVTQSPTHLIKTRGQQVTLRCSSQSGHNTVSWYQQALGQGPQFIFQYYREEENGRGNFPPRFSGLQFPNYSSELNVNALELDDSALYLCATSSERGETQYFGPGTRLLVL.

This clonotype was found many times. The rearrangement uses TRBV18 and TRBJ2-7; 11 nucleotides agree with TRBD2. The germline gives CDR1 KGHSH, CDR2 LQKENI. The V segment lost 3 bases and the J segment 7 bases; nucleotides outside the gene matches: 11. This CDR3 contains 16 residues. As DNA, the CDR3 is TGTGCCAGCTCACCGCCGACTAGCGGGGTGGTACGGGAGCAGTACTTC. Encoded protein: CASSPPTSGVVREQYF.

This clonotype was detected ten times or more. The V and J genes are TRBV5-1 and TRBJ2-5, with TRBD1 matching 7 bases. From germline, CDR1 is SGHRS and CDR2 YFSETQ. The CDR3 totals 16 residues. V was clipped by 6 bases and J by 1 base; unmatched bases: 12. CDR3 region: CASTAANRGAQETQYF. CDR3 DNA: TGCGCCAGCACAGCCGCTAACAGGGGAGCCCAAGAGACCCAGTACTTC.

This clonotype was recorded at least ten times. The chain's CDR3 is CASSMGPGQPQHF. The DNA for the CDR3 is TGTGCCAGCAGCATGGGGCCGGGCCAGCCCCAGCATTTT. This rearrangement joins TRBV9 to TRBJ1-5; D might be TRBD1 (5 bases). This CDR3 has 13 residues. Per the germline V gene, CDR1 is SGDLS and CDR2 is YYNGEE. Between the trimmed V and J ends, which lost 4 bases and 7 bases, there was a span of 12 bases.

This clonotype is judged medium-sized. The chain uses TRBV7-6 and TRBJ1-1; TRBD1 might be the D (5 bases). This CDR3 comprises 13 residues. The germline CDR1 and CDR2 sequences are SGHVS and FNYEAQ. The germline V and J ends were trimmed by 2 bases and 6 bases, with 10 bases remaining between them. CDR3 sequence reads: CASSLNQGAEAFF. The CDR3 DNA is TGTGCCAGCAGCTTAAACCAGGGCGCTGAAGCTTTCTTT.

The rearrangement uses TRBV5-4 and TRBJ1-1, with D tentatively TRBD1 (6 bases). Deletions cut 2 bases from V and 8 bases from J, with 13 bases between. The CDR3 is 13 amino acids. CDR1 is SGHNT, CDR2 YYREEE, per germline (reference sequence). The CDR3 DNA reads as TGTGCCAGCAGCTTAGGGGGTCCATCGGAAGCTTTCTTT. This translates into CASSLGGPSEAFF. The whole variable domain, filled in from reference TRBV5-4 and TRBJ1-1, reads ETGVTQSPTHLIKTRGQQVTLRCSSQSGHNTVSWYQQALGQGPQFIFQYYREEENGRGNFPPRFSGLQFPNYSSELNVNALELDDSALYLCASSLGGPSEAFFGQGTRLTVV.

At least ten counts were recorded for this clonotype. The chain links TRBV20-1 to TRBJ2-7; no clear D gene. Trimming cost V 0 bases and J 5 bases, with 5 bases left between them. CDR3 length: 11 residues. The germline V gene encodes CDR1 DFQATT and CDR2 SNEGSKA (reference sequence). This CDR3 reads CSARDRNEQYF. The CDR3 coding sequence is TGCAGTGCTAGAGATCGTAACGAGCAGTACTTC.

This clonotype was seen at least ten times. The chain is built from TRBV7-6 and TRBJ2-5; 8 nucleotides line up with TRBD2. The V segment lost 4 bases and the J segment 1 base; nucleotides outside the gene matches: 5. CDR1 is SGHVS and CDR2 is FNYEAQ in the germline V gene. The length of the CDR3 is 15 residues. The CDR3 loop is CASSYGGASQETQYF. The CDR3 DNA reads as TGTGCCAGCAGCTACGGGGGGGCCAGCCAAGAGACCCAGTACTTC.

In this sample, this clonotype turned up many times. V gene TRBV7-8 combines with J gene TRBJ2-1, with D maybe TRBD1 (5 bases). V lost 4 bases to trimming and J lost 15 bases, with 10 bases between them. The germline V gene encodes CDR1 SGHVS and CDR2 FQNEAQ. The length of the CDR3 is 10 residues. CDR3 coding DNA: TGTGCCAGCAGCTCCAGGGTAATGTTCTTC. Translating gives CASSSRVMFF. Full variable domain (outside the CDR3, taken from reference TRBV7-8 and TRBJ2-1): GAGVSQSPRYKVAKRGQDVALRCDPISGHVSLFWYQQALGQGPEFLTYFQNEAQLDKSGLPSDRFFAERPEGSVSTLKIQRTQQEDSAVYLCASSSRVMFFGPGTRLTVL.

The table lists this clonotype with many counts. Because the CDR3 is missing its conserved closing phenylalanine or tryptophan, this is likely a read error. This rearrangement joins TRBV20-1 to TRBJ2-7, with D possibly matching TRBD2 (5 bases). Per the germline V gene, CDR1 is DFQATT and CDR2 is SNEGSKA (reference sequence). The CDR3 runs 14 residues. Trimming shortened V by 4 bases and J by 0 bases, and 13 bases separated the two germline ends. CDR3 in DNA: TGCAGTGCTAAAGGAGGCGGGCCCTCCTACGAGCAGTACTTA. Translating it yields CSAKGGGPSYEQYL.